A single T cell receptor beta chain is shown here with its context. Its matching antigen is unknown. The data were obtained in a study of T cell repertoires in cytomegalovirus infection. TCRdb re-derived calls from the reads in MiXCR, one entry per CDR3 protein. The sample comprises about half a million distinct CDR3 sequences, roughly 46% of which are singletons, and roughly two fifths rests with the top ten. Trimming cost V 1 base and J 9 bases; bases outside gene matches: 12. In germline, CDR1 is SGHAT, CDR2 FQNNGV. The CDR3 length is 16 residues. The J gene is TRBJ2-3, the V gene TRBV11-2, with 8 bases identical to TRBD1. The specimen was cultured PBMCs, collected from culture after CMV antigen stimulation. The source is a human donor in good health (CMV status not recorded). Some clones in this sample may be carry-over from other donors' samples. This CDR3 is CASSLAWDRPMLTQYF. The CDR3 DNA reads as TGTGCCAGCAGCTTAGCATGGGACAGGCCGATGCTGACGCAGTATTTT.